The rows below give T cell receptor beta chains drawn from one sample of a study of metastatic and nonmetastatic thyroid tumors. Via MiXCR, TCRdb re-called the PCR reads. The sample lists about 33,000 clones, roughly a sixth seen once, with 9.5% to 15% in the top ten. Sequencing was done on a sample of blood. These receptor sequences come from a male donor with papillary thyroid cancer or a benign thyroid nodule (not recorded which). Some clones in this sample may be carry-over from other donors' samples. CDR3s include the opening cysteine and the closing phenylalanine or tryptophan. Fields, in order: D gene, J gene, V gene, clone size, CDR3 length, CDR3 DNA, CDR3 protein. The D gene is left open where the match is weak. The listing skips clone size in some rows; elsewhere it reads once, few, many or a size class.

D gene: .; J gene: TRBJ2-6; V gene: TRBV2; clone size: .; CDR3 length: 19; CDR3 DNA: TGTGCCAGCAGTGTTTCCACCGGGAAGCCAAGCTCTGGGGCCAACGTCCTGACTTTC; CDR3 protein: CASSVSTGKPSSGANVLTF
D gene: TRBD1; J gene: TRBJ1-5; V gene: TRBV6-5; clone size: .; CDR3 length: 15; CDR3 DNA: TGTGCCAGCAGTTACCGGACAGGGGGCGGGCAGCCCCAGCATTTT; CDR3 protein: CASSYRTGGGQPQHF
D gene: TRBD2; J gene: TRBJ2-7; V gene: TRBV10-2; clone size: .; CDR3 length: 14; CDR3 DNA: TGCGCCAGCAGGCCTAGCGGGGGATCCTGCGAGCAGTACTTC; CDR3 protein: CASRPSGGSCEQYF
D gene: .; J gene: TRBJ2-6; V gene: TRBV28; clone size: .; CDR3 length: 12; CDR3 DNA: TGTGCCAGCAGTACTGGGGCCAACGTCCTGACTTTC; CDR3 protein: CASSTGANVLTF
D gene: .; J gene: TRBJ1-6; V gene: TRBV14; clone size: many; CDR3 length: 12; CDR3 DNA: TGTGCCAGCAGCGACGTAAGGGCGCCCCTCCACTTT; CDR3 protein: CASSDVRAPLHF
D gene: TRBD2; J gene: TRBJ2-1; V gene: TRBV24-1; clone size: few; CDR3 length: 15; CDR3 DNA: TGTGCCACCAGTGAGAGCGGGGGCAGAAACAATGAGCAGTTCTTC; CDR3 protein: CATSESGGRNNEQFF
D gene: .; J gene: TRBJ1-1; V gene: TRBV30; clone size: many; CDR3 length: 11; CDR3 DNA: TGTGCCTGGAGTAGGTCCACTGAAGCTTTCTTT; CDR3 protein: CAWSRSTEAFF
D gene: .; J gene: TRBJ2-2; V gene: TRBV7-9; clone size: .; CDR3 length: 14; CDR3 DNA: TGTGCCAGCAGCTGGTTTGGGAACACCGGGGAGCTGTTTTTT; CDR3 protein: CASSWFGNTGELFF
D gene: .; J gene: TRBJ1-5; V gene: TRBV6-1; clone size: .; CDR3 length: 11; CDR3 DNA: TGTGCCAGCGGAGACCAGGGGCCCCAGCATTTT; CDR3 protein: CASGDQGPQHF
D gene: .; J gene: TRBJ2-7; V gene: TRBV7-2; clone size: few; CDR3 length: 13; CDR3 DNA: TGTGCCAGCAGCAACGGACAGTCCTACGAGCAGTACTTC; CDR3 protein: CASSNGQSYEQYF
D gene: .; J gene: TRBJ2-7; V gene: TRBV6-2/TRBV6-3; clone size: .; CDR3 length: 14; CDR3 DNA: TGTGCCAGCAAACGGCAAATGCTTCCCTACGAGCAGTACTTC; CDR3 protein: CASKRQMLPYEQYF
D gene: TRBD2; J gene: TRBJ2-1; V gene: TRBV12-5; clone size: .; CDR3 length: 16; CDR3 DNA: TGTGCTAGTGGTTTAGGGACTAGCGGGAGGGTCCATGAGCAGTTCTTC; CDR3 protein: CASGLGTSGRVHEQFF